A single sample is the source of the 12 T cell receptor beta chains below, sequenced in a study of CXCR3-negative and CXCR3-positive naive CD8 T cells. General study points: TRB CDR3 hydrophobicity was greater in CXCR3-positive naive cells than in CXCR3-negative naive cells.

Their cognate antigens are unknown. cDNA libraries for TRB were generated by 5' RACE incorporating UMI labels. TCRdb reprocessed the 5' RACE reads and reports one entry per CDR3 protein, with no DNA. This table lists some 150,000 distinct CDR3 sequences. Sample: naive CXCR3+ CD8+ T cells from blood. Subset in this sample: CD45RO-CCR7+CD27+CD95- naive CD8+ T cells expressing CXCR3 (TNR3+). The receptors originated from a human donor in good health. Some clones in this sample may be carry-over from other donors' samples.

The chain joins TRBV27 to TRBJ2-7. This CDR3 comprises 13 residues. CDR1 is MNHEY, CDR2 SMNVEV, per germline (reference sequence). The CDR3 loop is CASSYRDSYEQYF.

The chain links TRBV7-9 to TRBJ2-1; no DNA is available, so the TRBD2 call from TCRdb remains unchecked. This CDR3 is 17 amino acids long. Per germline, CDR1 SEHNR and CDR2 FQNEAQ (reference sequence). CDR3 region: CASSGMGKRETNNEQFF.

The V and J genes are TRBV20-1 and TRBJ2-1; as DNA is missing, the TRBD2 call by TCRdb cannot be tested. CDR3 size: 14 residues. CDR1 is DFQATT and CDR2 is SNEGSKA in the germline V gene (reference sequence). The CDR3 sequence is CSAWEGLMRNEQFF.

The chain has TRBV7-9 and TRBJ2-7. The CDR3 totals 14 residues. Germline V gives CDR1 SEHNR, CDR2 FQNEAQ (reference sequence). CDR3 loop: CASSTYTVTYEQYF.

This CDR3 reads CASSILGPLAEAFF. The chain joins TRBV5-1 to TRBJ1-1. The CDR3 extends over 14 amino acids. In germline, CDR1 is SGHRS, CDR2 YFSETQ.

The chain carries TRBV3-1 and TRBJ2-5. Germline V gene data show CDR1 as LGHDT and CDR2 as YNNKEL (reference sequence). The CDR3 has 15 amino acids. CDR3 region: CASSQGGGDQETQYF.

The CDR3 is CASTAGYQETQYF. This rearrangement joins TRBV19 to TRBJ2-5. The V gene's germline CDR1 is LNHDA and CDR2 SQIVND (reference sequence). There are 13 residues in the CDR3.

The chain combines TRBV7-3 with TRBJ1-2; the D call from TCRdb, TRBD1, cannot be confirmed without DNA. The CDR3 spans 13 residues. Germline CDR1 is SGHTA and CDR2 is FQGTGA. CDR3 in amino acids: CASSPDRGFGYTF.

The chain recombines TRBV5-1 with TRBJ2-1; without DNA, the TCRdb call of TRBD2 cannot be checked. The CDR3 length is 13 residues. Germline values: CDR1 SGHRS, CDR2 YFSETQ. The CDR3 sequence is CASRVAGADEQFF.

This chain connects TRBV4-1 to TRBJ2-1; with no DNA, the TCRdb D assignment of TRBD2 cannot be verified. The germline gives CDR1 MGHRA, CDR2 YSYEKL. This CDR3 is 15 amino acids long. The CDR3 spells CASSPWTSGVNEQFF.

This rearrangement joins TRBV28 to TRBJ2-7. Germline CDR1 and CDR2: MDHEN and SYDVKM. This CDR3 region has 12 residues. CDR3 region: CASSPFYYEQYF.

V usage is TRBV4-1 and J usage is TRBJ2-1; without DNA, the TCRdb call of TRBD2 cannot be checked. The V gene's germline CDR1 is MGHRA and CDR2 YSYEKL. The CDR3 consists of 17 residues. The CDR3 spells CASSQEGTSGGLDEQFF.